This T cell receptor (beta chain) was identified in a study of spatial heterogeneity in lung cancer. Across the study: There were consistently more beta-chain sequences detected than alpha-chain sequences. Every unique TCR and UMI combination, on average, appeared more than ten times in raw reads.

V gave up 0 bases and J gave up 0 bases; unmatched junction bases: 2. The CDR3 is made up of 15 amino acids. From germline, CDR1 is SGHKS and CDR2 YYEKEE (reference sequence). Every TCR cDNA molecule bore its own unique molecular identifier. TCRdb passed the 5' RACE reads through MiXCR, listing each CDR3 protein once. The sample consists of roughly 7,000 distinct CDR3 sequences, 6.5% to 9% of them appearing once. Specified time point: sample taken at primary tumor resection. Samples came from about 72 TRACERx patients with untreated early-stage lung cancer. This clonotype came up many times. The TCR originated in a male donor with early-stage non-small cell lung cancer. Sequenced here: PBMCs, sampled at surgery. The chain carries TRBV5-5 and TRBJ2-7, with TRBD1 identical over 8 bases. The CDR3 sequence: CASSLGTGGSYEQYV. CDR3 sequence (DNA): TGTGCCAGCAGCTTGGGAACAGGGGGCTCCTACGAGCAGTACGTC.